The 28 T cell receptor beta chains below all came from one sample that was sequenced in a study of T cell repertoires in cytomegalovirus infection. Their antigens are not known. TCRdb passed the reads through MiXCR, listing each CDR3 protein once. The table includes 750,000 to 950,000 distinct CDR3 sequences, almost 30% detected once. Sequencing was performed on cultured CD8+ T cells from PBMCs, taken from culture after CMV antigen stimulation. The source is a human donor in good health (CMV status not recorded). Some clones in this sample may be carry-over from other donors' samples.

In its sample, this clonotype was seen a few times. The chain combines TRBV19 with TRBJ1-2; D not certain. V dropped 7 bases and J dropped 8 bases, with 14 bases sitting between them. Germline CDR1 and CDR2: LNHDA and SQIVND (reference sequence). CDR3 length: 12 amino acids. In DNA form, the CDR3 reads TGTGCCAGTACCTACTCAACAGAGGGCTACACCTTC. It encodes CASTYSTEGYTF.

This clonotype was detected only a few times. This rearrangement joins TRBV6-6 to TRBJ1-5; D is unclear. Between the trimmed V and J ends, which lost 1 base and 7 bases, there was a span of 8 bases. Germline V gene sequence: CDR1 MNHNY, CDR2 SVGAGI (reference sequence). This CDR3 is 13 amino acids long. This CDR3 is CASSYLEKQPQHF. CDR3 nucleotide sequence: TGTGCCAGCAGTTACTTGGAGAAACAGCCCCAGCATTTT.

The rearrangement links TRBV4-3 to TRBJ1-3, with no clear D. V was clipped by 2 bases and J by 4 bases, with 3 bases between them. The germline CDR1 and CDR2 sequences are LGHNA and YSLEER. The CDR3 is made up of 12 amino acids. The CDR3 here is CASSQNGNTIYF. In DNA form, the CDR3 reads TGCGCCAGCAGCCAAAACGGAAACACCATATATTTT.

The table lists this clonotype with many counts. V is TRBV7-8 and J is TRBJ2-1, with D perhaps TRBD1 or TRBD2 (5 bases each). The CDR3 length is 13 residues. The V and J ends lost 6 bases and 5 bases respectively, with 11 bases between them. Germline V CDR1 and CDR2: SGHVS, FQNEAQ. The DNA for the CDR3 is TGTGCCAGCAGGTCGGGACGGAACAATGAGCAGTTCTTC. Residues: CASRSGRNNEQFF.

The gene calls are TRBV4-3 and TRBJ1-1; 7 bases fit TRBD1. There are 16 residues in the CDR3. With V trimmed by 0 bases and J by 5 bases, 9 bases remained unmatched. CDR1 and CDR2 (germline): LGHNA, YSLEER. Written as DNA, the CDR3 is TGCGCCAGCAGCCAAGATCCCCACAGGGGAAGGACTGAAGCTTTCTTT. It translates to CASSQDPHRGRTEAFF.

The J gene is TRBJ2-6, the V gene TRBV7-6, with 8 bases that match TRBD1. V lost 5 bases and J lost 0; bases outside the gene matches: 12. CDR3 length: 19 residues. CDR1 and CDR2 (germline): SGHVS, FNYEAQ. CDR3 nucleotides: TGTGCCAGCAGCCCCCGGACAGGGAGAAATCCCTCTGGGGCCAACGTCCTGACTTTC. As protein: CASSPRTGRNPSGANVLTF.

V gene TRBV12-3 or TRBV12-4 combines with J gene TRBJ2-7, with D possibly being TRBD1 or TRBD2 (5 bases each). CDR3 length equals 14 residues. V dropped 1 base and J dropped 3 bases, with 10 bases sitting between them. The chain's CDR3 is CASSLEEGNYEQYV. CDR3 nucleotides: TGTGCCAGCAGTTTAGAAGAGGGGAACTACGAGCAGTACGTC.

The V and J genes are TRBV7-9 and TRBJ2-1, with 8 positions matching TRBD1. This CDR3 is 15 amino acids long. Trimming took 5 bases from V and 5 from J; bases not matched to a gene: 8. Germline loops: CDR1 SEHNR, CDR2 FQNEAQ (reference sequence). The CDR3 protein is CASSDRGSVDNEQFF. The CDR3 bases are TGTGCCAGCAGCGACAGGGGTTCCGTAGACAATGAGCAGTTCTTC.

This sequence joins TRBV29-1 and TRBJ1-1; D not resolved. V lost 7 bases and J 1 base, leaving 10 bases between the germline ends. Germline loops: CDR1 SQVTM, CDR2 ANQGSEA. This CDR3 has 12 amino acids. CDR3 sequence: CSASRENTEAFF. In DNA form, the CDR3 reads TGCAGCGCCTCTCGGGAGAACACTGAAGCTTTCTTT.

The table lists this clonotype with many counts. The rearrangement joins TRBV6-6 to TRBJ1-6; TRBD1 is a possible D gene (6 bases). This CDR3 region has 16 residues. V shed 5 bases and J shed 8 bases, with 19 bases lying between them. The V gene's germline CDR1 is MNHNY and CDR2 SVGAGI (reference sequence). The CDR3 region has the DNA TGTGCCAGCAGTCCATACTTCTCCAGGGGTGATTCACCCCTCCACTTT. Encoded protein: CASSPYFSRGDSPLHF.

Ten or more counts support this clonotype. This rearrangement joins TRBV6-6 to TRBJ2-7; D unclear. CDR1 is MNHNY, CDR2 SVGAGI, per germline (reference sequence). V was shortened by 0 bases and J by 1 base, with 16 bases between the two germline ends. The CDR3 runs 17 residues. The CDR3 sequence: CASSYSIDGSVSYEQYV. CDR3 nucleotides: TGTGCCAGCAGTTACTCGATTGACGGGTCCGTTTCCTACGAGCAGTACGTC.

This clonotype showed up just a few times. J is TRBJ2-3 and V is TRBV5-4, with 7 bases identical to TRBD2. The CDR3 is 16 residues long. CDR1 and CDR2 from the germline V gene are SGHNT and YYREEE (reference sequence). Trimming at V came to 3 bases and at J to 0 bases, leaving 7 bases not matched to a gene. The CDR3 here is CASSSGTTPSTDTQYF. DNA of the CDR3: TGTGCCAGCAGCTCGGGGACTACCCCTAGCACAGATACGCAGTATTTT.

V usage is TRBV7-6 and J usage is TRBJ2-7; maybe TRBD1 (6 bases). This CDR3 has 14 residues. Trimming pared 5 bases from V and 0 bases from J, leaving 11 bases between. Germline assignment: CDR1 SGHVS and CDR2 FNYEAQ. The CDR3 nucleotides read TGTGCCAGCAGCCAGCAGGGGAGCTCCTACGAGCAGTACGTC. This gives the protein CASSQQGSSYEQYV.

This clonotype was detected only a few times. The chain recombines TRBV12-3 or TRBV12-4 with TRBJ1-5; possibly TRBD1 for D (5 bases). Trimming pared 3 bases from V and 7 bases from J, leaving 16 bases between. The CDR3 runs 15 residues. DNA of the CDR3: TGTGCCAGCAGTTTTCGCAGGGATGCATCCCAGCCCCAGCATTTT. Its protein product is CASSFRRDASQPQHF.

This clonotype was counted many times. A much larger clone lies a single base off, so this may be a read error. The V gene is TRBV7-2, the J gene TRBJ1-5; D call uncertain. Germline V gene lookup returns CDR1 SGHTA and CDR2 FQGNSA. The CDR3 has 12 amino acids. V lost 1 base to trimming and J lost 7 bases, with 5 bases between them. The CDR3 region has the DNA TGTGCCAGCAGCTTAGGGGAACAGCCCCAGCATTTT. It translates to CASSLGEQPQHF.

In nucleotides, the CDR3 is TGTGCCACTAAGCAAGTGGACAGGGGGCTTGGCACAGATACGCAGTATTTT. It is translated as CATKQVDRGLGTDTQYF. V usage is TRBV19 and J usage is TRBJ2-3; 11 bases agree with TRBD1. The CDR3 length is 17 residues. Germline CDR1 LNHDA, CDR2 SQIVND (reference sequence). V lost 10 bases and J lost 1; bases outside the gene matches: 13.

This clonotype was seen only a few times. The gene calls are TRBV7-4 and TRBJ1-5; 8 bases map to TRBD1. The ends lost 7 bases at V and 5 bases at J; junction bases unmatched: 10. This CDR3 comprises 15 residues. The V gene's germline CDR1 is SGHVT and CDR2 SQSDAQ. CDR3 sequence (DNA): TGTGCCAGCACCGACTCGACAGGGGTGGATCAGCCCCAGCATTTT. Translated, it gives CASTDSTGVDQPQHF.

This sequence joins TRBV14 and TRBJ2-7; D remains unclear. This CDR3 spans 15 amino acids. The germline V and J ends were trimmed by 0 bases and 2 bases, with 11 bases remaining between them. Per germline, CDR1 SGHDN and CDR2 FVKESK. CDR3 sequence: CASSQDRVETYEQYF. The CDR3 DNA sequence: TGTGCCAGCAGCCAAGATCGGGTTGAGACCTACGAGCAGTACTTC.

The CDR3 DNA sequence: TGCGCCAGCAGCCAAGAGGACAGGGGGCTTCTGGATCCTAAAAAACTGTTTTTT. Translating it yields CASSQEDRGLLDPKKLFF. The chain joins TRBV4-1 to TRBJ1-4; 11 bases fit TRBD1. Trimming at V came to 0 bases and at J to 9 bases, leaving 12 bases not matched to a gene. The CDR3 has 18 residues. CDR1 and CDR2 (germline): MGHRA, YSYEKL.

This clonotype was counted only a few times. The DNA for the CDR3 is TGTGCCAGCAGTAAACAGCCGGGGGGTGAAGCTTTCTTT. Protein: CASSKQPGGEAFF. V and J are TRBV6-5 and TRBJ1-1; maybe TRBD1 (5 bases). The CDR3 runs to 13 residues. V lost 5 bases and J lost 7, with 14 bases in between. The germline gives CDR1 MNHEY, CDR2 SVGAGI.

The CDR3 spells CASKGTGVSEQYF. CDR3 DNA sequence: TGTGCCAGCAAGGGGACAGGGGTGTCCGAGCAGTACTTC. The chain combines TRBV27 with TRBJ2-7, with 10 nucleotides matching TRBD1. CDR1 is MNHEY, CDR2 SMNVEV, per germline (reference sequence). The CDR3 consists of 13 residues. With V trimmed by 7 bases and J by 6 bases, 6 bases remained unmatched.

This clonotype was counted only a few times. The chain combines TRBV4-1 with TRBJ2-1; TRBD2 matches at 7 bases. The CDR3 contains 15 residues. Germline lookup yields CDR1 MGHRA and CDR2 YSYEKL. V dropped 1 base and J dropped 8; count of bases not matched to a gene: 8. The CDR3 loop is CASSQGEGGWDEQFF. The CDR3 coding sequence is TGCGCCAGCAGCCAAGGGGAGGGAGGTTGGGATGAGCAGTTCTTC.

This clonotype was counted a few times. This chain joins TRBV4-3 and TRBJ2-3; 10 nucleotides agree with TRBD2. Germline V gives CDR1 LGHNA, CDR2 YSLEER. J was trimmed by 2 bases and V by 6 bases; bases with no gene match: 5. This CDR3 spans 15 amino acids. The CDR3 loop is CASSAGTSVTDTQYF. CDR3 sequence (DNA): TGCGCCAGCAGTGCCGGGACTAGCGTCACAGATACGCAGTATTTT.

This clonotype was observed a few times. As DNA, the CDR3 is TGTGCCAGCAGTTTTGGGACACTGGGCTATGGCTACACCTTC. Protein product: CASSFGTLGYGYTF. The rearrangement joins TRBV27 to TRBJ1-2, with D perhaps matching TRBD1 (6 bases). Per the germline V gene, CDR1 is MNHEY and CDR2 is SMNVEV (reference sequence). V was clipped by 3 bases and J by 4 bases, with 12 bases between them. The CDR3 totals 14 residues.

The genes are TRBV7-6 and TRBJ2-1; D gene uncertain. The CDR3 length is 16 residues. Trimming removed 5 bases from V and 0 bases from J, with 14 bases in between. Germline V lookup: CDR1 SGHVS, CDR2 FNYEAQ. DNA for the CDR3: TGTGCCAGCAGCCGGCCAGACACATTCTCCTACAATGAGCAGTTCTTC. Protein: CASSRPDTFSYNEQFF.

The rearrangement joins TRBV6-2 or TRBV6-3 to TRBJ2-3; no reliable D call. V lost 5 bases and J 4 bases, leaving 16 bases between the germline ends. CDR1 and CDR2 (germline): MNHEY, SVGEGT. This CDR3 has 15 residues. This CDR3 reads CASSASMGYPDTQYF. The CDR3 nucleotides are TGTGCCAGCAGTGCCTCGATGGGGTATCCAGATACGCAGTATTTT.

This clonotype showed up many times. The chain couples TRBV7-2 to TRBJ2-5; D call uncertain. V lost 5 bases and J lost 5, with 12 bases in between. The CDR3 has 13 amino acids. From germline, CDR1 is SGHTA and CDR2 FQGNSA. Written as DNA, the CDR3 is TGTGCCAGCAGCCACATCCCTGGGGAGACCCAGTACTTC. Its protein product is CASSHIPGETQYF.

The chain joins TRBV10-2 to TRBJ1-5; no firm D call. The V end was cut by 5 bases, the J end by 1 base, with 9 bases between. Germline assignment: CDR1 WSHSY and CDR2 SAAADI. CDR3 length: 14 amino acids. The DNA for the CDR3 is TGCGCCAGCAGTCAGACAAAGAGCAATCAGCCCCAGCATTTT. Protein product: CASSQTKSNQPQHF.